These 17 T cell receptor beta chains came from one sample sequenced in a study of T cell responses to AZD1222 COVID-19 vaccine. Libraries were prepared by immunoSEQ multiplex PCR; TCRdb keeps only in-frame clonotypes and omits some of them. The data contain roughly 150,000 clones, more than 75% of them singletons. Specimen: peripheral blood, collected 28 days after the second AZD1222 dose. The receptors stem from an adult who received the AZD1222 COVID-19 vaccine.

CDR3 bases: TGTGCCATCAGTGACTTTGGGACAAACCAAGAGACCCAGTACTTC. Translated, it gives CAISDFGTNQETQYF. The chain uses TRBV10-3 and TRBJ2-5, with a possible D match to TRBD1 (6 bases). V lost 3 bases and J 0 bases, leaving 11 bases between the germline ends. CDR1 ENHRY and CDR2 SYGVKD come from the germline V gene. This CDR3 has 15 residues.

The count of this clone is one. This chain uses TRBV11-2 with TRBJ2-1; possibly TRBD2 for D (6 bases). The CDR3 loop spans 17 amino acids. V was pared by 0 bases and J by 3 bases, with 15 bases between. Germline loops: CDR1 SGHAT, CDR2 FQNNGV. CDR3 amino acids: CASSLDRGGVFYNEQFF. CDR3 DNA: TGTGCCAGCAGCTTAGATCGGGGCGGGGTCTTCTACAATGAGCAGTTCTTC.

This clone was detected once. The chain recombines TRBV5-5 with TRBJ1-1; D ambiguous. With 0 bases removed from V and 11 bases from J, the gap between germline ends came to 11 bases. CDR3 size: 12 residues. CDR1 and CDR2 (germline): SGHKS, YYEKEE (reference sequence). The CDR3 region is CASSLEGGGAFF. The CDR3 nucleotides read TGTGCCAGCAGCTTGGAGGGCGGTGGCGCTTTCTTT.

V and J are TRBV5-1 and TRBJ1-1; the D gene is possibly TRBD1 (5 bases). Germline V CDR1 and CDR2: SGHRS, YFSETQ. The CDR3 is 14 residues long. V was pared by 3 bases and J by 5 bases, with 14 bases between. The CDR3 DNA reads as TGCGCCAGCAGCTCCACCGGGGCCAGAACTGAAGCTTTCTTT. Its translation is CASSSTGARTEAFF.

Of note for this clone: Other DNA sequences of this sample code for an identical CDR3. The CDR3, as DNA: TGTGCCAGCTCACTCGGACAGGGTAATTCACCCCTCCACTTT. This translates into CASSLGQGNSPLHF. This chain connects TRBV18 to TRBJ1-6, with 8 bases identical to TRBD1. The CDR3 has 14 residues. CDR1 KGHSH and CDR2 LQKENI come from the germline V gene. V shed 4 bases and J 6 bases; nucleotides not matched to a gene: 2.

The chain is built from TRBV29-1 and TRBJ1-2; 7 nucleotides match TRBD1. Trimming took 4 bases from V and 2 from J; bases not matched to a gene: 4. The germline V gene has CDR1 SQVTM and CDR2 ANQGSEA. The length of the CDR3 is 13 residues. The chain's CDR3 is CSVGQGVNYGYTF. Written as DNA, the CDR3 is TGCAGCGTTGGACAGGGAGTAAACTATGGCTACACCTTC.

This clone was seen only a few times. The chain has TRBV5-8 and TRBJ2-2; 7 bases align to TRBD1. CDR1 SGHTS and CDR2 YDEGEE come from the germline V gene. V was clipped by 0 bases and J by 6 bases; unmatched bases: 5. This CDR3 has 15 residues. The CDR3 here is CASSLDRGKSGELFF. The DNA of the CDR3 is TGTGCCAGCAGCTTGGACAGGGGTAAATCCGGGGAGCTGTTTTTT.

This chain connects TRBV12-3 or TRBV12-4 to TRBJ2-5; D not resolved. V lost 3 bases, J lost 8 bases, and 7 bases lay in between. The length of the CDR3 is 11 residues. CDR3 sequence reads: CASSFFQTQYF. The CDR3 region has the DNA TGTGCCAGCAGTTTTTTCCAAACCCAGTACTTC.

The gene calls are TRBV7-8 and TRBJ2-1; 8 positions agree with TRBD2. Trimming cost V 1 base and J 3 bases; bases outside gene matches: 11. Germline V gene lookup returns CDR1 SGHVS and CDR2 FQNEAQ. The CDR3 is 18 residues long. As DNA, the CDR3 is TGTGCCAGCAGCTTAGGTGGTTGGCGGGAGGCTTACTACAATGAGCAGTTCTTC. It yields the protein CASSLGGWREAYYNEQFF.

The genes are TRBV5-1 and TRBJ2-5, with 15 bases aligning to TRBD2. In germline, CDR1 is SGHRS, CDR2 YFSETQ. J lost 1 base, V lost 4 bases, and 2 bases had no gene match. The CDR3 sequence is 16 residues long. The CDR3 region has the DNA TGCGCCAGCAGCCAGGGACTAGCGGGAGGCCAAGAGACCCAGTACTTC. It is translated as CASSQGLAGGQETQYF. The full variable domain, rest sourced from reference TRBV5-1 and TRBJ2-5, is KAGVTQTPRYLIKTRGQQVTLSCSPISGHRSVSWYQQTPGQGLQFLFEYFSETQRNKGNFPGRFSGRQFSNSRSEMNVSTLELGDSALYLCASSQGLAGGQETQYFGPGTRLLVL.

The chain couples TRBV28 to TRBJ1-1, with D possibly being TRBD1 (6 bases). Per the germline V gene, CDR1 is MDHEN and CDR2 is SYDVKM. V was trimmed by 8 bases and J by 2 bases, leaving 15 bases between them. The CDR3 is 14 amino acids. The CDR3 loop reads CASGQGHGNTEAFF. The CDR3 DNA reads TGTGCCAGCGGTCAGGGACACGGAAACACTGAAGCTTTCTTT.

The rearrangement uses TRBV29-1 and TRBJ1-1; no clear D. Germline V gene data show CDR1 as SQVTM and CDR2 as ANQGSEA. Trimming removed 6 bases at V and 8 bases at J, with 10 bases between. The CDR3 loop spans 10 amino acids. The CDR3 sequence: CSVGEPEAFF. The CDR3 DNA follows: TGCAGCGTCGGGGAACCCGAAGCTTTCTTT.

This sequence joins TRBV14 and TRBJ2-1; D is unclear. In germline, CDR1 is SGHDN, CDR2 FVKESK. V was cut by 4 bases and J by 10 bases, with 8 bases left in between. The CDR3 contains 11 residues. The CDR3 reads CASSRGREQFF. CDR3 nucleotides: TGTGCCAGCAGCCGAGGACGAGAGCAGTTCTTC. The whole variable domain, remainder taken from reference TRBV14 and TRBJ2-1, is EAGVTQFPSHSVIEKGQTVTLRCDPISGHDNLYWYRRVMGKEIKFLLHFVKESKQDESGMPNNRFLAERTGGTYSTLKVQPAELEDSGVYFCASSRGREQFFGPGTRLTVL.

V is TRBV7-9 and J is TRBJ1-1, with a possible D match to TRBD1 (6 bases). Germline V gives CDR1 SEHNR, CDR2 FQNEAQ (reference sequence). Trimming removed 2 bases at V and 0 bases at J, with 10 bases between. CDR3 length equals 15 residues. CDR3 sequence: CASSLRDIMNTEAFF. The CDR3 DNA follows: TGTGCCAGCAGCTTACGGGACATAATGAACACTGAAGCTTTCTTT.

V usage is TRBV19 and J usage is TRBJ2-7; tentative D call: TRBD1 (6 bases). The CDR3 length is 13 residues. V lost 3 bases and J 2 bases, leaving 8 bases between the germline ends. Germline CDR1 LNHDA, CDR2 SQIVND (reference sequence). CDR3 DNA: TGTGCCAGTAGTATCAACAGGGCCTACGAGCAGTACTTC. Protein sequence: CASSINRAYEQYF.

V usage is TRBV18 and J usage is TRBJ2-1; D may be TRBD2 (5 bases). CDR3 size: 15 residues. Germline assignment: CDR1 KGHSH and CDR2 LQKENI. V was pared by 3 bases and J by 2 bases, with 11 bases between. CDR3 region: CASSPLLGTYNEQFF. CDR3 bases: TGTGCCAGCTCACCGTTACTAGGAACCTACAATGAGCAGTTCTTC.

The chain couples TRBV4-1 to TRBJ2-2, with TRBD1 identical over 8 bases. J gave up 0 bases and V 5 bases, and 5 bases lay outside the gene matches. The CDR3 contains 16 residues. Germline CDR1 and CDR2: MGHRA and YSYEKL. The CDR3 sequence is CASSRLQGANTGELFF. The CDR3 bases are TGCGCCAGCAGCAGACTACAGGGGGCGAACACCGGGGAGCTGTTTTTT.